This T cell receptor (beta chain) was profiled in a study of blood T cell repertoires in COVID-19. Exposed participants encountered a COVID-19 case during the 2 weeks preceding study entry. TCRdb's table, derived via immunoSEQ multiplex PCR, lists solely in-frame clones and lacks some. The sample contains a few hundred thousand clones, about 89% of which appear only once. The CDR3 covers 17 residues. CDR1 is SGHAT and CDR2 is FQNNGV in the germline V gene. V shed 6 bases and J shed 4 bases, with 24 bases lying between them. The sample taken for sequencing was PBMCs or T cells enriched from blood (not recorded which). This rearrangement joins TRBV11-2 to TRBJ1-1; a weak D match, TRBD1 (6 bases). This receptor was identified in a woman between 35 and 50 years old who had been exposed to COVID-19. Written as DNA, the CDR3 is TGTGCCAGCAGTTTCCAGACCAGGGGTCCTCGGGCCACTGAAGCTTTCTTT. It codes for CASSFQTRGPRATEAFF.